These T cell receptor beta chains were read from a single sample in a study of patients with pleural tuberculosis. TCRdb recomputed calls from the reads with MiXCR, one row per CDR3 protein. The data show approximately 53,000 distinct CDR3 sequences, 6% to 8% seen once. The receptors derive from a human donor with pleural tuberculosis. CDR3s leave out the opening cysteine and the closing phenylalanine or tryptophan. Not all rows give a size; the values are once, few, many and, for expanded clones, a class.

V,size,CDR3
TRBV12-3/TRBV12-4,many,ASGPGQGSEKLF
TRBV20-1,many,SASDGSSYNEQF
TRBV20-1,.,SARVPLDTGELF
TRBV5-1,many,ASSLAGIYNEQF
TRBV12-3/TRBV12-4,many,ASSSRQRYQPQH
TRBV5-4,many,ASSLELAGWKTQY
TRBV20-1,many,SALGASSSYNEQF
TRBV11-2,many,ASSGGGLVRNEQF
TRBV5-1,.,ASRTDSNQPQH
TRBV5-6,many,ASSWDPDEQF
TRBV4-2,many,ASSQTGQNLATIY
TRBV3-1,many,ASSQGNSNQPQH
TRBV29-1,many,SVWTGADTQY
TRBV27,many,ASSNRDRLETQY
TRBV20-1,many,SASLAAYNEQF
TRBV7-7,many,ASSTGLAGETQY
TRBV19,.,ASSFQGASYEQY
TRBV5-1,many,ASSATGSTEAF
TRBV19,many,ASSYQPEETQY
TRBV10-2,many,ASRDDRDYQPQH
TRBV30,.,AWSVQEGNEQF
TRBV29-1,many,SVDKDSEETQY
TRBV25-1,many,ASSEFGGRGENTQY
TRBV14,many,ASSPWTSGKVSDTQY
TRBV5-1,many,ASSETGGRTEAF
TRBV4-1,few,ASSPNSNHRQGAGAF
TRBV4-2,many,ASSGPGGGNSPLH
TRBV6-2/TRBV6-3,many,ASRHRVDTQY
TRBV7-3,many,ASSLTGPYNEQF
TRBV20-1,many,SASFGTDQETQY
TRBV20-1,many,SAFPGQGLYNEQF
TRBV27,large,ASSPRRGPMYGYT
TRBV9,.,ASSGVIAGNTIY
TRBV3-1,.,ASSQGGEDTQY
TRBV2,many,ASTQSGGQETQY
TRBV5-4,.,ASSLSGGRVYSEQF
TRBV29-1,.,SVEVRGGDEQF
TRBV11-2,few,ASSSTSYQETQY
TRBV29-1,.,SVDGFSTDTQY
TRBV2,many,ASSGGLAGGTDTQY
TRBV29-1,.,SVVGQGINGGYT